This entry features one T cell receptor beta chain sequence. The CDR3 length is 15 residues. Trimming pared 5 bases from V and 5 bases from J, leaving 20 bases between. Looked up from germline, CDR1 is SGHRS and CDR2 is YFSETQ. This sample was taken from a study of blood T cells in healthy people across ages. Using a J-beta primer mix together with a sample-barcoded 5' primer, a second PCR was run for about 6 to 11 cycles. TCRdb re-called the 5' RACE reads through MiXCR, storing one row per CDR3 protein. The sample holds 450,000 to 700,000 distinct CDR3 sequences; 27% are singletons and the top ten take approximately 18%.

The sample was blood. The sequence came from a woman aged 65 to 85 in good health. The chain has TRBV5-1 and TRBJ2-7; D may be TRBD2 (5 bases). DNA of the CDR3: TGCGCCAGCAGTCCGTCCCCTAGAGACGGGGACGAGCAGTACTTC. This sequence encodes CASSPSPRDGDEQYF.